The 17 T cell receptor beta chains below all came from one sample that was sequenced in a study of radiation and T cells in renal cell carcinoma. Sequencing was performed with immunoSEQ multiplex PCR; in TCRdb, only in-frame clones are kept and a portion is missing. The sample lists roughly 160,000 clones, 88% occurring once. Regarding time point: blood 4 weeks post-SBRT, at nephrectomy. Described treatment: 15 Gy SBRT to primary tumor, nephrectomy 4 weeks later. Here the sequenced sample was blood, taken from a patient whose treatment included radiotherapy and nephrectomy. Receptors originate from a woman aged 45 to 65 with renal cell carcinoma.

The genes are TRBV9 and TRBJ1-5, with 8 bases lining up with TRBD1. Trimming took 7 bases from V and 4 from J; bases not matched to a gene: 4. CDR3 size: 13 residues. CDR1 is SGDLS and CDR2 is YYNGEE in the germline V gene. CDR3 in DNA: TGTGCCAGCGACAGGGGTGGAAATCAGCCCCAGCATTTT. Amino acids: CASDRGGNQPQHF.

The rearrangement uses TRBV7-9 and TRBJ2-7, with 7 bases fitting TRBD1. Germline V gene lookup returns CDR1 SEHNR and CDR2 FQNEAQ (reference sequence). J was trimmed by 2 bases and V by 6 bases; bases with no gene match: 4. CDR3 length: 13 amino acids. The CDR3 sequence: CASRQTGTYEQYF. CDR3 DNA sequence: TGTGCCAGCAGGCAGACAGGGACCTACGAGCAGTACTTC.

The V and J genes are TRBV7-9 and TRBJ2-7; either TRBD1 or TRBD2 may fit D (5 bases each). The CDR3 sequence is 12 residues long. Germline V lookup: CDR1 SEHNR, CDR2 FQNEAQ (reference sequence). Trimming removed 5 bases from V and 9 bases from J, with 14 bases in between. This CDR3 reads CASSQLGEGQYF. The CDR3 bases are TGTGCCAGCAGCCAACTGGGGGAAGGGCAGTACTTC.

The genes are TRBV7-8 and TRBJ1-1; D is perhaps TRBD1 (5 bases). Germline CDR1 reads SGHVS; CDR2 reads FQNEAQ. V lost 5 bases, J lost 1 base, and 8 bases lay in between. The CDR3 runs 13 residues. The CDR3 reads CASSRGENTEAFF. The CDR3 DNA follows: TGTGCCAGCAGCCGGGGGGAGAACACTGAAGCTTTCTTT.

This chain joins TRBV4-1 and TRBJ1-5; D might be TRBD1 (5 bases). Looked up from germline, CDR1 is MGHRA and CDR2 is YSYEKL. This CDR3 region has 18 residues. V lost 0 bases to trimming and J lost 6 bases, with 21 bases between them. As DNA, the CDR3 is TGCGCCAGCAGCCAAGAAGGATGGTATACCCCCGGGGGTCAGCCCCAGCATTTT. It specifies CASSQEGWYTPGGQPQHF.

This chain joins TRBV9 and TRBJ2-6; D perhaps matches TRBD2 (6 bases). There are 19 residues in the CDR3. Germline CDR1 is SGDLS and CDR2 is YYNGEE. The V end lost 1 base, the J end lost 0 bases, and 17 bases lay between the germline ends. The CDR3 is CASSVMGGIPSSGANVLTF. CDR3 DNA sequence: TGTGCCAGCAGCGTAATGGGGGGAATTCCCAGCTCTGGGGCCAACGTCCTGACTTTC. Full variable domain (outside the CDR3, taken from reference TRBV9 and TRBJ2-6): DSGVTQTPKHLITATGQRVTLRCSPRSGDLSVYWYQQSLDQGLQFLIQYYNGEERAKGNILERFSAQQFPDLHSELNLSSLELGDSALYFCASSVMGGIPSSGANVLTFGAGSRLTVL.

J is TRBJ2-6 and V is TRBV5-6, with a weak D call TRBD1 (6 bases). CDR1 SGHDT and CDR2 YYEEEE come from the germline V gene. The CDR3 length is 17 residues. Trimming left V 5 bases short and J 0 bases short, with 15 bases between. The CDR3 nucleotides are TGTGCCAGCAGAAGGGGGACCATGACCTCTGGGGCCAACGTCCTGACTTTC. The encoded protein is CASRRGTMTSGANVLTF.

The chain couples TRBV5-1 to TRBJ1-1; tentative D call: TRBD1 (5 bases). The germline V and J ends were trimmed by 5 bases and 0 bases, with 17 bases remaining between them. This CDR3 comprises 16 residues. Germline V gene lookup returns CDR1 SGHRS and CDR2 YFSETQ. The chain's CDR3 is CASRQAGSSLNTEAFF. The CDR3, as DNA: TGCGCCAGCAGACAGGCGGGCAGCTCCTTGAACACTGAAGCTTTCTTT.

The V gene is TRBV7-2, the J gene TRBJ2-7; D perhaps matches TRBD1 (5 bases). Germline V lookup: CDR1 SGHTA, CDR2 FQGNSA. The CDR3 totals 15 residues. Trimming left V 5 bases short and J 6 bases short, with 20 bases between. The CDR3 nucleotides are TGTGCCAGCAGCACCTCTCAGGGTACGGCGAGCGAGCAGTACTTC. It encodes CASSTSQGTASEQYF. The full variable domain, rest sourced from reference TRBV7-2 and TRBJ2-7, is GAGVSQSPSNKVTEKGKDVELRCDPISGHTALYWYRQSLGQGLEFLIYFQGNSAPDKSGLPSDRFSAERTGGSVSTLTIQRTQQEDSAVYLCASSTSQGTASEQYFGPGTRLTVT.

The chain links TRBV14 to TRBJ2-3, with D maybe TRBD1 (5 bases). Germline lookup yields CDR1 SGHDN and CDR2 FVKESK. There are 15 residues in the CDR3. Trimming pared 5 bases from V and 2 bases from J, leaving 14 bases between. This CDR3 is CASSNRQGITDTQYF. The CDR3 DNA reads TGTGCCAGCAGCAATCGGCAGGGAATCACAGATACGCAGTATTTT.

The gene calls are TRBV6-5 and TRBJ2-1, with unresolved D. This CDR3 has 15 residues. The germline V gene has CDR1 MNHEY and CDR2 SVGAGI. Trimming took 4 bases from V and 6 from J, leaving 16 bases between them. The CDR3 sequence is CASSLWGSVGNEQFF. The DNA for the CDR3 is TGTGCCAGCAGTTTATGGGGATCTGTCGGCAATGAGCAGTTCTTC.

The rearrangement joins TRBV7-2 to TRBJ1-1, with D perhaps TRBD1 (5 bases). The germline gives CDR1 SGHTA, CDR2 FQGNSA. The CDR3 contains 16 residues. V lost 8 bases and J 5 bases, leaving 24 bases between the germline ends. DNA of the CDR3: TGTGCCAGCTTAGATCTGGGGGGTCCGGTTAAGACTGAAGCTTTCTTT. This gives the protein CASLDLGGPVKTEAFF.

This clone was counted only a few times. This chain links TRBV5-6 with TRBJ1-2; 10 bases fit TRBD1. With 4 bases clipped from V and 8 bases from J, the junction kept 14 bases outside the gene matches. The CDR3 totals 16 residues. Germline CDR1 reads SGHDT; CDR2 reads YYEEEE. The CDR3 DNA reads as TGTGCCAGCAGCAGCCTCGGGACAGGGGAGCTAAGAGGCTACACCTTC. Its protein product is CASSSLGTGELRGYTF.

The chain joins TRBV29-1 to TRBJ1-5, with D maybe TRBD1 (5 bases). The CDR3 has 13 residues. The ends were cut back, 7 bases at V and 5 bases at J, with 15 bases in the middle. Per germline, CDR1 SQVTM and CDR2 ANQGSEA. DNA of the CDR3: TGCAGCGCCGAGGAGGGCAGGGATCAGCCCCAGCATTTT. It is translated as CSAEEGRDQPQHF.

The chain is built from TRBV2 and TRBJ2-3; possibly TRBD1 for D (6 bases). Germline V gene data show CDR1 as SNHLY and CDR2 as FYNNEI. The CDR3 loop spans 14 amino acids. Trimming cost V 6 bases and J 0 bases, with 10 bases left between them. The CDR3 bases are TGTGCCAGCAGAAGACAGGCTAGCACAGATACGCAGTATTTT. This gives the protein CASRRQASTDTQYF.

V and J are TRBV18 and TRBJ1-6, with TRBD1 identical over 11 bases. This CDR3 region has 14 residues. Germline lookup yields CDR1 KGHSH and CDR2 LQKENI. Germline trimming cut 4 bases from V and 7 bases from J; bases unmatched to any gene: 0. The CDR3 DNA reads TGTGCCAGCTCACGGGACAGGGGGAATTCACCCCTCCACTTT. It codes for CASSRDRGNSPLHF.

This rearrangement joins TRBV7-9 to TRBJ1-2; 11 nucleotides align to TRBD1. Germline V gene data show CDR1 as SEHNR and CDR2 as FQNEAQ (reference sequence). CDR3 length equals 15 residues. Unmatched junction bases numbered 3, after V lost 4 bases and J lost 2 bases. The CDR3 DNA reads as TGTGCCAGCAGCTCGGACAGGGGGCACAACTATGGCTACACCTTC. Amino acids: CASSSDRGHNYGYTF.